These 17 T cell receptor beta chains were all obtained from the same sample, sequenced in a study of T cell repertoires in cytomegalovirus infection. Each CDR3 protein is one row after TCRdb ran MiXCR on the reads. The sample has a few hundred thousand distinct CDR3 sequences; roughly 17% are singletons. Source material: PBMCs. All receptors derive from a human donor in good health (CMV status not recorded). Some clones in this sample may be carry-over from other donors' samples.

The sample holds a few counts of this clonotype. The V and J genes are TRBV20-1 and TRBJ2-1; D is unresolved. There are 11 residues in the CDR3. The germline V and J ends were trimmed by 7 bases and 6 bases, with 10 bases remaining between them. Per the germline V gene, CDR1 is DFQATT and CDR2 is SNEGSKA (reference sequence). CDR3 sequence (DNA): TGCAGTGGGGCGCGGCTCAATGAGCAGTTCTTC. Residues: CSGARLNEQFF.

This clonotype was counted a few times. The chain carries TRBV12-3 or TRBV12-4 and TRBJ1-1, with 10 bases matching TRBD1. The V segment lost 6 bases and the J segment 3 bases; nucleotides outside the gene matches: 7. The CDR3 length is 15 residues. In nucleotides, the CDR3 is TGTGCCAGCAGAGGTATGACAGGGGGCTACACTGAAGCTTTCTTT. This gives the protein CASRGMTGGYTEAFF.

Note on this clonotype: At one end, the junction sequence differs from germline, possibly due to a read error. The chain's CDR3 is CANSKQGAYGDTQYF. The CDR3 bases are TGTGCCAACAGTAAACAGGGGGCGTATGGAGATACGCAGTATTTT. The genes are TRBV6-8 and TRBJ2-3, with 9 bases that match TRBD1. This CDR3 spans 15 amino acids. The germline V gene has CDR1 MNHGY and CDR2 SAAAGT.

This clonotype was seen only a few times. V and J are TRBV10-3 and TRBJ2-7; D not certain. V shed 2 bases and J shed 3 bases, with 2 bases lying between them. Germline CDR1 ENHRY, CDR2 SYGVKD. The CDR3 length is 11 residues. In nucleotides, the CDR3 is TGTGCCATCAGTGAGAACTACGAGCAGTACTTC. Translating it yields CAISENYEQYF.

The gene calls are TRBV15 and TRBJ2-2, with a possible D match to TRBD2 (7 bases). The CDR3 consists of 13 residues. In germline, CDR1 is LNHNV, CDR2 YYDKDF (reference sequence). The germline V and J ends were trimmed by 6 bases and 7 bases, with 12 bases remaining between them. DNA for the CDR3: TGTGCCACCAGTTTGGGGGGGCTCGGGGAGCTGTTTTTT. Protein sequence: CATSLGGLGELFF.

In its sample, this clonotype was seen a few times. V is TRBV5-6 and J is TRBJ1-3; possible D gene TRBD1, 5 bases. V dropped 3 bases and J dropped 0 bases, with 10 bases sitting between them. Germline V gene lookup returns CDR1 SGHDT and CDR2 YYEEEE. The CDR3 runs 15 residues. This CDR3 is CASSSGTSSGNTIYF. In DNA, the CDR3 is TGTGCCAGCAGCTCAGGGACGTCCTCTGGAAACACCATATATTTT.

This chain connects TRBV19 to TRBJ1-2; a possible D gene is TRBD1 (6 bases). Germline-derived CDR1 and CDR2 are LNHDA and SQIVND (reference sequence). The CDR3 runs to 15 residues. V lost 5 bases and J lost 2, with 15 bases in between. CDR3 nucleotide sequence: TGTGCCAGTAGTGACCCGAGACAGGCCAACTATGGCTACACCTTC. Encoded protein: CASSDPRQANYGYTF. The whole variable domain, filled in from reference TRBV19 and TRBJ1-2, reads DGGITQSPKYLFRKEGQNVTLSCEQNLNHDAMYWYRQDPGQGLRLIYYSQIVNDFQKGDIAEGYSVSREKKESFPLTVTSAQKNPTAFYLCASSDPRQANYGYTFGSGTRLTVV.

This clonotype came up many times. The chain carries TRBV6-1 and TRBJ2-3; D remains unclear. The V and J ends lost 5 bases and 6 bases respectively, with 18 bases between them. The CDR3 length is 15 residues. The germline V gene has CDR1 MNHNS and CDR2 SASEGT. This CDR3 reads CASSRRNPLGDTQYF. The CDR3 region has the DNA TGTGCCAGCAGTAGACGAAACCCCCTGGGGGATACGCAGTATTTT.

This clonotype was observed a handful of times. The rearrangement joins TRBV28 to TRBJ1-2; no definite D call. V lost 5 bases and J 5 bases, leaving 9 bases between the germline ends. The CDR3 contains 12 residues. Germline V gene data show CDR1 as MDHEN and CDR2 as SYDVKM. This CDR3 reads CASSERDYGYTF. The CDR3 bases are TGTGCCAGCAGTGAAAGGGATTATGGCTACACCTTC.

The chain joins TRBV6-6 to TRBJ2-6; the D is unclear. V was trimmed by 5 bases and J by 0 bases, leaving 14 bases between them. This CDR3 comprises 17 residues. CDR1 is MNHNY, CDR2 SVGAGI, per germline (reference sequence). CDR3 protein: CASSVNFMVSGANVLTF. In DNA, the CDR3 is TGTGCCAGCAGTGTGAATTTCATGGTCTCTGGGGCCAACGTCCTGACTTTC.

At least ten counts were recorded for this clonotype. The genes are TRBV28 and TRBJ1-1; maybe TRBD1 (5 bases). V lost 5 bases and J 6 bases, leaving 7 bases between the germline ends. Germline CDR1 is MDHEN and CDR2 is SYDVKM. This CDR3 region has 11 residues. CDR3 region: CASSVRAEAFF. The CDR3 nucleotides read TGTGCCAGCAGTGTCAGGGCTGAAGCTTTCTTT.

The table lists this clonotype with a few counts. The J gene is TRBJ1-5, the V gene TRBV6-1; no definite D call. Trimming took 8 bases from V and 12 from J, leaving 20 bases between them. The CDR3 extends over 13 amino acids. CDR1 is MNHNS, CDR2 SASEGT, per germline. The CDR3 loop is CASYGENKRRQHF. CDR3 bases: TGTGCCAGCTACGGCGAAAACAAACGTCGCCAGCATTTT.

The CDR3 spells CASSRGTSGGVSSYEQYF. The DNA of the CDR3 is TGTGCCAGCTCCCGCGGGACTAGCGGGGGAGTCAGCTCCTACGAGCAGTACTTC. The chain has TRBV18 and TRBJ2-7; 14 bases align to TRBD2. Trimming took 6 bases from V and 0 from J; bases not matched to a gene: 10. CDR3 length equals 18 residues. Germline V lookup: CDR1 KGHSH, CDR2 LQKENI.

This chain uses TRBV4-2 with TRBJ1-5; TRBD1 matches 7 bases. Per germline, CDR1 LGHNA and CDR2 YNFKEQ. Germline trimming cut 0 bases from V and 4 bases from J; bases unmatched to any gene: 9. The CDR3 runs 17 residues. Here the CDR3 DNA reads TGTGCCAGCAGCCAAGATGCGAGACAGGGACGGAATCAGCCCCAGCATTTT. Protein product: CASSQDARQGRNQPQHF.

The chain recombines TRBV6-1 with TRBJ1-5; possibly TRBD1 for D (6 bases). V was cut by 9 bases and J by 4 bases, with 16 bases left in between. CDR3 size: 14 residues. Germline V gene data show CDR1 as MNHNS and CDR2 as SASEGT. CDR3 sequence: CASNKGDSNQPQHF. The CDR3 DNA reads TGTGCCAGTAATAAGGGGGATTCGAATCAGCCCCAGCATTTT.

This clonotype has only a few counts. J is TRBJ2-3 and V is TRBV4-1, with 8 bases that match TRBD1. J lost 6 bases, V lost 1 base, and 15 bases had no gene match. In germline, CDR1 is MGHRA, CDR2 YSYEKL. The CDR3 sequence is 18 residues long. The DNA of the CDR3 is TGCGCCAGCAGCCAAGGGAATGGCCCCAGGGGGCGGCGGGATACGCAGTATTTT. Translated, it gives CASSQGNGPRGRRDTQYF.

This chain uses TRBV5-6 with TRBJ1-6; no definite D call. The germline V gene encodes CDR1 SGHDT and CDR2 YYEEEE. Trimming stripped 4 bases from V and 11 bases from J, with 16 bases between. This CDR3 region has 14 residues. CDR3 sequence (DNA): TGTGCCAGCAGCCTATCTACCGTGGTTGCACCCCTCCACTTT. Translating gives CASSLSTVVAPLHF.